One T cell receptor (beta chain) is described in this entry. The CDR3 loop spans 15 amino acids. Trimming took 6 bases from V and 4 from J, leaving 16 bases between them. Germline lookup yields CDR1 MNHEY and CDR2 SVGAGI. Original processing methods: Reference gene primer amplification yielded estimated nucleated cell counts. Produced via immunoSEQ multiplex PCR; TCRdb's table is partial and in-frame only. V, J and clone size are taken as reported in that table, and D and trimming were inferred from the DNA itself. The sample holds about 64,000 clones, around 85% seen once. This record comes from a study of blood T cell repertoires in COVID-19. In the study overall: Samples came from the United States, Italy and Spain, spanning acute and convalescent COVID-19. Nucleic acid was either cDNA or gDNA, and it came from T cells, B-cell-depleted T cells, or PBMCs.

The rearrangement joins TRBV6-5 to TRBJ1-5; D might be TRBD1 (6 bases). The material sequenced was peripheral blood. This TCR was recovered from a man aged 35 to 55 with acute or convalescent COVID-19. The CDR3 loop reads CASRPPVGGNQPQHF. The DNA of the CDR3 is TGTGCCAGCAGACCTCCAGTAGGGGGTAATCAGCCCCAGCATTTT.